This entry lists 17 T cell receptor beta chains sequenced from one sample in a study of breast tumors, draining lymph nodes, adjacent tissues. Samples came from axillary lymph nodes draining the breast cancer. TCRdb itself ran the multiplex PCR reads through MiXCR, one entry per CDR3 protein. This table has 180,000 or so distinct CDR3 sequences, more than 25% appearing once. Sequencing input: axillary lymph node tissue. These receptors came from a female donor with breast cancer. Some clones in this sample may be carry-over from other donors' samples.

This clonotype was recorded at least ten times. A much larger clone is a single base away; this may be a read error. This chain uses TRBV20-1 with TRBJ2-7, with D unresolved. The CDR3 is 14 amino acids. Deletions cut 1 base from V and 6 bases from J, with 16 bases between. CDR1 and CDR2 from the germline V gene are DFQATT and SNEGSKA (reference sequence). CDR3 DNA: TGCAGTGCTAGAGCCCCTCGAAGCAACTCCGAGCAGTACTTC. It specifies CSARAPRSNSEQYF.

This clonotype has at least ten counts. The V and J genes are TRBV6-5 and TRBJ2-7; perhaps TRBD1 as D (7 bases). Germline CDR1 reads MNHEY; CDR2 reads SVGAGI. V lost 10 bases, J lost 1 base, and 14 bases lay in between. The CDR3 totals 13 residues. The CDR3 nucleotides are TGTGCCACCCGACAGGGAGGATCCTACGAGCAGTACTTC. As protein: CATRQGGSYEQYF.

The chain joins TRBV20-1 to TRBJ2-5, with 10 positions matching TRBD2. This CDR3 region has 21 residues. Germline V gene data show CDR1 as DFQATT and CDR2 as SNEGSKA (reference sequence). As DNA, the CDR3 is TGCCGTCGGTACAAACTAGCGGGAAAGGGTACGGCAAGGGGGGACAGGGAGACCCAGTACTTC. Translation: CRRYKLAGKGTARGDRETQYF.

This clonotype was detected many times. The chain recombines TRBV2 with TRBJ2-1; 8 bases fit TRBD2. CDR3 size: 15 residues. Germline CDR1 reads SNHLY; CDR2 reads FYNNEI. V was clipped by 6 bases and J by 6 bases; unmatched bases: 10. This CDR3 is CASRLQREIFNEQFF. In DNA, the CDR3 is TGTGCCAGCAGGTTGCAGCGGGAGATCTTCAATGAGCAGTTCTTC.

This clonotype was seen repeatedly, ten times or more. This rearrangement joins TRBV4-3 to TRBJ2-5; 8 bases agree with TRBD2. In germline, CDR1 is LGHNA, CDR2 YSLEER. J lost 5 bases, V lost 1 base, and 9 bases had no gene match. The length of the CDR3 is 16 residues. CDR3: CASSQGYGRAGETQYF. DNA of the CDR3: TGCGCCAGCAGCCAAGGATACGGGAGGGCCGGCGAGACCCAGTACTTC.

The rearrangement links TRBV6-1 to TRBJ2-7, with unresolved D. The V and J ends lost 3 bases and 5 bases respectively, with 11 bases between them. Per germline, CDR1 MNHNS and CDR2 SASEGT. This CDR3 contains 13 residues. The DNA of the CDR3 is TGTGCCAGCAGTGACCTGAGCTGGGACGAGCAGTACTTC. Translated, it gives CASSDLSWDEQYF.

Ten or more counts support this clonotype. The CDR3 region has the DNA TGCGCCAGCAGCTTGACTAGCGAGATTTTATCCGAGCAGTACTTC. Its translation: CASSLTSEILSEQYF. The chain joins TRBV5-1 to TRBJ2-7; 7 nucleotides line up with TRBD2. Germline CDR1 and CDR2: SGHRS and YFSETQ. J gave up 6 bases and V 1 base, and 10 bases lay outside the gene matches. The CDR3 loop spans 15 amino acids.

This clonotype was counted many times. The chain carries TRBV19 and TRBJ1-5; D is unclear. V lost 6 bases and J 4 bases, leaving 13 bases between the germline ends. The CDR3 has 14 residues. Germline-derived CDR1 and CDR2 are LNHDA and SQIVND (reference sequence). CDR3 sequence reads: CASRGRHPNQPQHF. The CDR3 DNA sequence: TGTGCCAGTAGAGGCCGACACCCAAATCAGCCCCAGCATTTT.

V is TRBV5-1 and J is TRBJ2-7, with 9 bases matching TRBD1. The V and J ends lost 2 bases and 1 base, in that order; junction bases with no gene match: 10. The germline V gene encodes CDR1 SGHRS and CDR2 YFSETQ. This CDR3 is 17 amino acids long. This CDR3 is CASSFPPRDRESYEQYF. The DNA for the CDR3 is TGCGCCAGCAGCTTCCCTCCCCGGGACAGGGAATCCTACGAGCAGTACTTC.

This clonotype came up many times. J is TRBJ1-4 and V is TRBV7-2, with 8 bases lining up with TRBD1. The germline gives CDR1 SGHTA, CDR2 FQGNSA. The trim removed 5 bases at V and 12 bases at J, leaving 8 bases unmatched. This CDR3 contains 13 residues. The CDR3 DNA reads TGTGCCAGCAGCCATAGGACAGGGCATGAACTGTTTTTT. Protein: CASSHRTGHELFF.

This clonotype was detected ten times or more. The rearrangement links TRBV30 to TRBJ1-2; 7 bases match TRBD1. Germline V gene sequence: CDR1 GTSNPN, CDR2 SVGIG (reference sequence). Germline trimming cut 2 bases from V and 2 bases from J; bases unmatched to any gene: 2. The CDR3 has 13 residues. DNA of the CDR3: TGTGCCTGGAGTCGGACAGGCAACTATGGCTACACCTTC. This translates into CAWSRTGNYGYTF.

The table lists this clonotype with many counts. The chain has TRBV5-1 and TRBJ1-2; no clear D gene. V was pared by 0 bases and J by 6 bases, with 12 bases between. The CDR3 spans 14 residues. Germline V gene lookup returns CDR1 SGHRS and CDR2 YFSETQ. CDR3 sequence: CASSLGRNLDGYTF. The CDR3 nucleotides are TGCGCCAGCAGCTTGGGACGGAATCTCGATGGCTACACCTTC.

The chain joins TRBV12-3 or TRBV12-4 to TRBJ2-5, with a tentative D call TRBD1 (6 bases). Deletions cut 3 bases from V and 5 bases from J, with 19 bases between. The CDR3 length is 16 residues. This CDR3 reads CASSFDRTTGFETQYF. In DNA, the CDR3 is TGTGCCAGCAGTTTCGATAGGACAACAGGGTTTGAGACCCAGTACTTC.

The gene calls are TRBV9 and TRBJ2-7; 8 nucleotides line up with TRBD2. Trimming took 0 bases from V and 4 from J; bases not matched to a gene: 6. This CDR3 has 15 residues. Germline loops: CDR1 SGDLS, CDR2 YYNGEE. CDR3 amino acids: CASSVAWGLDYEQYF. In DNA, the CDR3 is TGTGCCAGCAGCGTAGCTTGGGGACTAGATTACGAGCAGTACTTC.

The chain employs TRBV10-3 and TRBJ2-7; TRBD2 matches 12 bases. V was pared by 10 bases and J by 4 bases, with 8 bases of the junction left unmatched. The CDR3 is 14 residues long. Germline CDR1 ENHRY, CDR2 SYGVKD. The CDR3 loop reads CATIGLAGLYEQYF. The CDR3 bases are TGTGCCACCATAGGACTAGCGGGGCTGTACGAGCAGTACTTC.

The sample holds many counts of this clonotype. The V call is TRBV4-1, the J call TRBJ2-2; the D is unclear. V lost 4 bases to trimming and J lost 3 bases, with 12 bases between them. The CDR3 spans 15 residues. Germline CDR1 is MGHRA and CDR2 is YSYEKL. The CDR3: CASSLLRAYTGELFF. CDR3 DNA: TGCGCCAGCAGCCTCCTCCGGGCCTACACCGGGGAGCTGTTTTTT.

Regarding this clonotype: Just one base apart from a much larger clone, this may be a read error. This chain uses TRBV30 with TRBJ2-1; 10 positions match TRBD2. Germline CDR1 and CDR2: GTSNPN and SVGIG (reference sequence). CDR3 length: 16 amino acids. V shed 2 bases, J shed 2 bases, and the junction held 6 bases outside the gene matches. The CDR3: CAWSRASGGPYNEQFF. CDR3 sequence (DNA): TGTGCCTGGAGTAGGGCTAGCGGGGGACCCTACAATGAGCAGTTCTTC.